The rows below give T cell receptor beta chains drawn from one sample of a study of blood T cell repertoires in COVID-19. The repertoire was sequenced with immunoSEQ multiplex PCR; TCRdb's copy has only in-frame clones and lacks some. The sample consists of fewer than 300,000 clones, roughly 91% of them appearing once. Material: PBMCs or T cells enriched from blood (not recorded which). The receptors were gathered from a middle-aged man who had recovered from COVID-19. The CDR3 runs from the conserved cysteine through the conserved F or W. A D gene is named only where the DNA matches it firmly. The listing skips clone size in some rows; elsewhere it reads once, few, many or a size class.

V,J,size,D,CDR3,DNA
TRBV5-1,TRBJ2-1,.,TRBD2,CASSSGLANNEQFF,TGCGCCAGCAGCTCGGGACTAGCCAACAATGAGCAGTTCTTC
TRBV11-3,TRBJ2-5,.,.,CASSLDLTFMWETQYF,TGTGCCAGCAGCTTAGATCTCACTTTTATGTGGGAGACCCAGTACTTC
TRBV7-8,TRBJ2-7,.,TRBD1,CASSLRLPGQGSNEQYF,TGTGCCAGCAGCTTACGGCTTCCGGGACAGGGGTCGAACGAGCAGTACTTC
TRBV9,TRBJ2-2,.,TRBD2,CASSPVVAGGPGGELFF,TGTGCCAGCAGCCCAGTGGTAGCGGGGGGGCCTGGCGGGGAGCTGTTTTTT
TRBV5-4,TRBJ2-5,.,TRBD1,CASSTPGGTGMETQYF,TGTGCCAGCAGCACCCCTGGTGGGACAGGGATGGAGACCCAGTACTTC
TRBV12-5,TRBJ1-2,.,TRBD1,CASGVQGVYGYTF,TGTGCTAGTGGGGTACAGGGGGTTTATGGCTACACCTTC
TRBV7-2,TRBJ2-3,.,.,CASSQTREWADTQYF,TGTGCCAGCAGCCAGACTAGGGAATGGGCAGATACGCAGTATTTT
TRBV6-1,TRBJ1-5,.,TRBD1,CASSEARRGDISNQPQHF,TGTGCCAGCAGTGAAGCCCGCAGGGGGGATATTAGCAATCAGCCCCAGCATTTT
TRBV5-1,TRBJ1-2,.,.,CASSFPDSVSSYTF,TGCGCCAGCAGTTTTCCGGACAGTGTGAGTAGCTACACCTTC
TRBV28,TRBJ1-1,.,.,CASSFWGGSGNTEAFF,TGTGCCAGCAGTTTTTGGGGGGGGAGTGGGAACACTGAAGCTTTCTTT
TRBV5-8,TRBJ1-5,.,TRBD1,CASSFDRGFGQPQHF,TGTGCCAGCAGCTTCGACAGGGGGTTTGGCCAGCCCCAGCATTTT
TRBV7-9,TRBJ2-1,.,TRBD2,CASSRGLAGGNGNEQFF,TGTGCCAGCAGCCGAGGACTAGCGGGAGGGAACGGTAATGAGCAGTTCTTC
TRBV28,TRBJ1-2,.,.,CASSFFETGAYGYTF,TGTGCCAGCAGTTTTTTCGAGACAGGAGCTTATGGCTACACCTTC
TRBV27,TRBJ1-6,.,.,CASSSPLLGGRKNSPLHF,TGTGCCAGCAGTTCGCCTCTGTTGGGGGGACGAAAAAATTCACCCCTCCACTTT
TRBV19,TRBJ1-1,once,TRBD1,CASSKLQGARTEAFF,TGTGCCAGTAGTAAACTACAGGGGGCACGGACTGAAGCTTTCTTT
TRBV25-1,TRBJ2-5,.,TRBD2,CASSEPPGLAGPIETQYF,TGTGCCAGCAGTGAACCCCCCGGACTAGCGGGGCCTATAGAGACCCAGTACTTC
TRBV7-2,TRBJ2-2,.,.,CASSLASRQITGELFF,TGTGCCAGCAGCTTAGCGTCCAGGCAAATTACCGGGGAGCTGTTTTTT